This T cell receptor (beta chain) originates from a study of OX40 agonist ivuxolimab in advanced cancers. The V and J ends lost 10 bases and 0 bases respectively, with 13 bases between them. This CDR3 has 13 amino acids. The germline gives CDR1 MNHEY, CDR2 SMNVEV (reference sequence). Assay: immunoSEQ multiplex PCR; the TCRdb copy retains only in-frame clones and omits some. Of 80,000 to 100,000 clones in the sample, roughly 94% were seen once. The material sequenced was CD4+ or CD8+ T cells sorted from blood, taken in a trial of the OX40 agonist ivuxolimab. The clonotype comes from an adult with an advanced solid tumor such as melanoma, head and neck, liver or kidney cancer. V is TRBV27 and J is TRBJ2-7; D is possibly TRBD2 (6 bases). CDR3 in amino acids: CATSGGISYEQYF. CDR3 DNA sequence: TGTGCCACCTCTGGGGGGATCTCCTACGAGCAGTACTTC.